Below, 30 T cell receptor beta chains from the same sample are listed, as sequenced in a study of vaccination and CD4 T cells after COVID-19. Their antigen targets remain unknown. The treatment denotes: 10-day PBMC culture with coronavirus spike peptide pools or control peptides (ViraFEST assay). Cultured CD4+ T-cell DNA underwent Oncomine TCR Beta short-read sequencing. TCRdb reprocessed the PCR reads via MiXCR and lists one record per CDR3 protein. In the table there are approximately 7,200 distinct CDR3 sequences, 61% of which are singletons. Sequencing used CD4+ T cells from blood, cultured in vitro. Every receptor here comes from a human donor who had recovered from COVID-19.

This rearrangement joins TRBV6-1 to TRBJ2-2; perhaps TRBD2 as D (5 bases). Germline CDR1 reads MNHNS; CDR2 reads SASEGT. Trimming took off 2 bases at V and 9 bases at J, with 10 bases between the two ends. The CDR3 consists of 13 residues. CDR3 amino acids: CASSEPGSRELFF. Written as DNA, the CDR3 is TGTGCCAGCAGTGAACCGGGGTCGAGGGAGCTGTTTTTT.

The V and J genes are TRBV6-1 and TRBJ1-6; D gene ambiguous. The CDR3 extends over 14 amino acids. Trimming pared 5 bases from V and 9 bases from J, leaving 14 bases between. Germline V lookup: CDR1 MNHNS, CDR2 SASEGT. The CDR3 reads CASSLDPIGSPLHF. CDR3 bases: TGTGCCAGCAGTCTTGACCCAATCGGTTCACCCCTCCACTTT.

The chain recombines TRBV11-3 with TRBJ1-1, with D uncertain. Germline CDR1 and CDR2: SGHNT and YENEEA. Trimming removed 1 base from V and 1 base from J, with 7 bases in between. CDR3 length: 14 amino acids. DNA for the CDR3: TGTGCCAGCAGCTTAGCACAGCCGAACACTGAAGCTTTCTTT. Translating gives CASSLAQPNTEAFF.

V gene TRBV19 combines with J gene TRBJ1-6, with a tentative D call TRBD1 (6 bases). V was clipped by 8 bases and J by 5 bases, with 10 bases between them. CDR3 size: 13 residues. Looked up from germline, CDR1 is LNHDA and CDR2 is SQIVND (reference sequence). CDR3 amino acids: CASGQGNNSPLHF. The DNA of the CDR3 is TGTGCCAGTGGCCAGGGGAATAATTCACCCCTCCACTTT.

The chain uses TRBV19 and TRBJ2-1; D is unresolved. This CDR3 has 16 residues. Deletions cut 3 bases from V and 3 bases from J, with 15 bases between. Per the germline V gene, CDR1 is LNHDA and CDR2 is SQIVND (reference sequence). This CDR3 is CASSIFVRTFYNEQFF. The CDR3 DNA is TGTGCCAGTAGTATTTTTGTCCGGACCTTCTACAATGAGCAGTTCTTC.

This chain joins TRBV19 and TRBJ2-7; TRBD2 aligns across 13 bases. The V segment lost 5 bases and the J segment 1 base; nucleotides outside the gene matches: 8. This CDR3 is built from 17 residues. The germline V gene encodes CDR1 LNHDA and CDR2 SQIVND (reference sequence). The DNA of the CDR3 is TGTGCCAGTAGTTCAGGGACTAGCGGGGTGTATTCCTACGAGCAGTACTTC. The encoded protein is CASSSGTSGVYSYEQYF.

Only a few counts were recorded for this clonotype. The chain is built from TRBV27 and TRBJ2-3, with 7 nucleotides matching TRBD1. V lost 7 bases to trimming and J lost 0 bases; unmatched junction nucleotides: 4. CDR1 is MNHEY, CDR2 SMNVEV, per germline (reference sequence). CDR3 size: 14 residues. In nucleotides, the CDR3 is TGTGCCAGCAAGAGGGGGCCTAGCACAGATACGCAGTATTTT. Encoded protein: CASKRGPSTDTQYF.

The chain uses TRBV6-5 and TRBJ1-4, with 7 bases fitting TRBD1. Germline loops: CDR1 MNHEY, CDR2 SVGAGI. The CDR3 is 15 amino acids. V was clipped by 2 bases and J by 8 bases; unmatched bases: 8. The CDR3: CASSYATGSGEKLFF. The CDR3 DNA sequence: TGTGCCAGCAGTTACGCGACAGGGTCTGGGGAAAAACTGTTTTTT.

The V gene is TRBV11-3, the J gene TRBJ2-7; D gene ambiguous. Germline lookup yields CDR1 SGHNT and CDR2 YENEEA. V was clipped by 1 base and J by 0 bases, with 7 bases between them. The CDR3 spans 14 residues. CDR3 in amino acids: CASSLGRDSYEQYF. CDR3 coding DNA: TGTGCCAGCAGCTTAGGTAGGGACTCCTACGAGCAGTACTTC.

The V gene is TRBV6-2 or TRBV6-3, the J gene TRBJ1-1; D gene uncertain. CDR3 length: 15 amino acids. V lost 0 bases to trimming and J lost 1 base, with 9 bases between them. The V gene's germline CDR1 is MNHEY and CDR2 SVGEGT. CDR3 in amino acids: CASSYSRPTNTEAFF. The CDR3 DNA sequence: TGTGCCAGCAGTTACTCGAGACCGACGAACACTGAAGCTTTCTTT.

The chain recombines TRBV7-2 with TRBJ2-7, with 9 bases matching TRBD1. CDR1 and CDR2 (germline): SGHTA, FQGNSA. CDR3 length equals 16 residues. With V trimmed by 4 bases and J by 5 bases, 12 bases remained unmatched. This CDR3 reads CASSSIVGQGIHEQYF. The CDR3 DNA sequence: TGTGCCAGCAGCTCCATAGTAGGACAGGGGATCCACGAGCAGTACTTC. The complete variable domain, with remaining parts taken from reference TRBV7-2 and TRBJ2-7, reads GAGVSQSPSNKVTEKGKDVELRCDPISGHTALYWYRQSLGQGLEFLIYFQGNSAPDKSGLPSDRFSAERTGGSVSTLTIQRTQQEDSAVYLCASSSIVGQGIHEQYFGPGTRLTVT.

V usage is TRBV15 and J usage is TRBJ2-1; no definite D call. Germline loops: CDR1 LNHNV, CDR2 YYDKDF (reference sequence). The length of the CDR3 is 15 residues. The V and J ends lost 0 bases and 0 bases respectively, with 6 bases between them. CDR3 sequence: CATSRDPASYNEQFF. For the CDR3, the DNA is TGTGCCACCAGCAGAGATCCGGCCTCCTACAATGAGCAGTTCTTC. Using reference TRBV15 and TRBJ2-1 for the parts outside the CDR3, the full variable domain is DAMVIQNPRYQVTQFGKPVTLSCSQTLNHNVMYWYQQKSSQAPKLLFHYYDKDFNNEADTPDNFQSRRPNTSFCFLDIRSPGLGDTAMYLCATSRDPASYNEQFFGPGTRLTVL.

The chain has TRBV5-6 and TRBJ1-1, with D perhaps matching TRBD1 (5 bases). Germline lookup yields CDR1 SGHDT and CDR2 YYEEEE. The CDR3 totals 15 residues. The V gene lost 0 bases and the J gene lost 3 bases, with 12 bases spanning the gap. The CDR3 region is CASSLEGLSDTEAFF. The DNA for the CDR3 is TGTGCCAGCAGCTTGGAGGGGCTCAGTGACACTGAAGCTTTCTTT.

This chain connects TRBV6-1 to TRBJ2-7, with D perhaps matching TRBD1 or TRBD2 (5 bases each). V gave up 8 bases and J gave up 1 base, with 15 bases separating them. Germline V gene sequence: CDR1 MNHNS, CDR2 SASEGT. There are 14 residues in the CDR3. CDR3 nucleotides: TGTGCCAGCCGACCGGGACGGACATCCTACGAGCAGTACTTC. It specifies CASRPGRTSYEQYF.

This clonotype was seen a few times. The gene calls are TRBV6-5 and TRBJ1-6; the D gene is possibly TRBD1 (6 bases). The CDR3 spans 15 residues. V was cut by 2 bases and J by 10 bases, with 15 bases left in between. CDR1 and CDR2 (germline): MNHEY, SVGAGI. As DNA, the CDR3 is TGTGCCAGCAGTTACGGGCAGGGGCGAGGGTCACCCCTCCACTTT. It codes for CASSYGQGRGSPLHF.

CDR3: CASSQEDRVSNEQFF. The CDR3 region has the DNA TGCGCCAGCAGTCAGGAGGACAGGGTGTCCAATGAGCAGTTCTTC. The rearrangement joins TRBV23-1 to TRBJ2-1; 8 bases fit TRBD1. TRBV23-1 is an ORF, and what it does is uncertain. Trimming took 3 bases from V and 6 from J; bases not matched to a gene: 7. This CDR3 region has 15 residues.

The V and J genes are TRBV28 and TRBJ1-2; D gene ambiguous. Germline values: CDR1 MDHEN, CDR2 SYDVKM. The CDR3 has 12 amino acids. Trimming removed 8 bases from V and 2 bases from J, with 9 bases in between. CDR3 loop: CASASLNYGYTF. CDR3 nucleotides: TGTGCCAGCGCCTCCTTAAACTATGGCTACACCTTC.

The chain recombines TRBV6-5 with TRBJ1-1, with D possibly TRBD1 on 5 matching bases. V lost 2 bases and J 1 base, leaving 8 bases between the germline ends. The CDR3 runs 14 residues. CDR1 is MNHEY, CDR2 SVGAGI, per germline. In DNA, the CDR3 is TGTGCCAGCAGTTACCAGGGAGCGAACACTGAAGCTTTCTTT. Translated: CASSYQGANTEAFF.

This chain joins TRBV6-4 and TRBJ1-5; the D is unclear. This CDR3 region has 14 residues. CDR1 is MRHNA, CDR2 SNTAGT, per germline. With 8 bases removed from V and 3 bases from J, the gap between germline ends came to 14 bases. The CDR3 bases are TGTGCCAGCGCTCTCCGGGCCAACAATCAGCCCCAGCATTTT. Amino acid sequence: CASALRANNQPQHF.

V and J are TRBV6-2 or TRBV6-3 and TRBJ1-2; D is possibly TRBD1 (5 bases). Germline V lookup: CDR1 MNHEY, CDR2 SVGEGT. CDR3 length: 14 amino acids. The germline V and J ends were trimmed by 5 bases and 4 bases, with 14 bases remaining between them. The CDR3 protein is CASSPSAGSYGYTF. The DNA of the CDR3 is TGTGCCAGCAGTCCTTCTGCAGGGAGCTATGGCTACACCTTC.

The chain carries TRBV7-9 and TRBJ2-3; 10 bases match TRBD1. In germline, CDR1 is SEHNR, CDR2 FQNEAQ (reference sequence). V dropped 4 bases and J dropped 2; count of bases not matched to a gene: 6. The CDR3 extends over 16 amino acids. This CDR3 is CASSWGDRGNTDTQYF. CDR3 DNA sequence: TGTGCCAGCAGCTGGGGGGACAGGGGAAACACAGATACGCAGTATTTT.

The chain links TRBV10-3 to TRBJ2-3; D is undetermined. The V and J ends lost 10 bases and 5 bases respectively, with 10 bases between them. The CDR3 sequence is 11 residues long. The germline V gene encodes CDR1 ENHRY and CDR2 SYGVKD. CDR3 sequence reads: CATKFEDTQYF. DNA of the CDR3: TGTGCCACTAAATTCGAAGATACGCAGTATTTT.

In nucleotides, the CDR3 is TGTGCCAGCAGTGCCGGGGGCCTAGCCAAAAACATTCAGTACTTC. It encodes CASSAGGLAKNIQYF. This sequence joins TRBV27 and TRBJ2-4; D possibly uses TRBD1 or TRBD2 (6 bases each). Trimming took 5 bases from V and 0 from J, leaving 11 bases between them. Germline V gene sequence: CDR1 MNHEY, CDR2 SMNVEV (reference sequence). The CDR3 loop spans 15 amino acids.

V is TRBV5-8 and J is TRBJ1-1; 10 bases align to TRBD1. CDR3 length: 14 amino acids. The ends lost 3 bases at V and 5 bases at J; junction bases unmatched: 4. Germline V gene lookup returns CDR1 SGHTS and CDR2 YDEGEE. CDR3 DNA: TGTGCCAGCAGCTACGACAGGGGGCAGACTGAAGCTTTCTTT. This gives the protein CASSYDRGQTEAFF. Full variable domain (missing parts from reference TRBV5-8 and TRBJ1-1): EAGVTQSPTHLIKTRGQQATLRCSPISGHTSVYWYQQALGLGLQFLLWYDEGEERNRGNFPPRFSGRQFPNYSSELNVNALELEDSALYLCASSYDRGQTEAFFGQGTRLTVV.

The chain is built from TRBV2 and TRBJ2-5, with 8 bases lining up with TRBD2. The CDR3 extends over 15 amino acids. J was trimmed by 4 bases and V by 7 bases; bases with no gene match: 11. Per the germline V gene, CDR1 is SNHLY and CDR2 is FYNNEI. CDR3 DNA sequence: TGTGCCAGCACCCCCAATCGGGGGGGTGGAGAGACCCAGTACTTC. This codes for CASTPNRGGGETQYF.

J is TRBJ2-3 and V is TRBV7-6; no reliable D call. Trimming pared 5 bases from V and 9 bases from J, leaving 15 bases between. This CDR3 is 13 amino acids long. Germline lookup yields CDR1 SGHVS and CDR2 FNYEAQ. CDR3 sequence: CASSPERYRTQYF. CDR3 bases: TGTGCCAGCAGCCCCGAGAGGTACAGAACGCAGTATTTT.

The rearrangement joins TRBV6-1 to TRBJ1-1, with D possibly being TRBD1 (6 bases). The V end lost 0 bases, the J end lost 5 bases, and 7 bases lay between the germline ends. The length of the CDR3 is 13 residues. The germline gives CDR1 MNHNS, CDR2 SASEGT. The DNA of the CDR3 is TGTGCCAGCAGTGAAGCGAGGGGGACTGAAGCTTTCTTT. This codes for CASSEARGTEAFF.

The chain recombines TRBV20-1 with TRBJ2-7; D is perhaps TRBD2 (5 bases). Germline CDR1 and CDR2: DFQATT and SNEGSKA (reference sequence). The CDR3 spans 12 residues. V was pared by 1 base and J by 7 bases, with 11 bases between. Here the CDR3 DNA reads TGCAGTGCTAGAGGACTACCTGGGGAGCAGTACTTC. Encoded protein: CSARGLPGEQYF.

The chain links TRBV20-1 to TRBJ2-7; D may be TRBD2 (7 bases). In germline, CDR1 is DFQATT, CDR2 SNEGSKA (reference sequence). The CDR3 contains 15 residues. Trimming cost V 1 base and J 7 bases, with 20 bases left between them. The CDR3 DNA sequence: TGCAGTGCTAGAGTAAAAGGACAGCCGCGGGGGGAGCAGTACTTC. Translating gives CSARVKGQPRGEQYF.

A few counts support this clonotype. J is TRBJ1-1 and V is TRBV19; TRBD1 is a possible D gene (5 bases). The CDR3 sequence is 15 residues long. Per germline, CDR1 LNHDA and CDR2 SQIVND (reference sequence). V was cut by 10 bases and J by 5 bases, with 23 bases left in between. The CDR3 coding sequence is TGTGCCACCCTCTGGGGGACCAGAAGGGGTACTGAAGCTTTCTTT. Encoded protein: CATLWGTRRGTEAFF.